This TCR beta chain stems from a study of cytomegalovirus exposure and HLA in healthy donors (dated by TCRdb to the late 2010s). Concerning the study at large: An earlier analysis of roughly 500 of the donors reported 250 to 300 Gb of sequence data and about 100 million unique TCR beta sequences from about 200 million T cells. HLA typing included class I and class II loci at four-digit resolution. The study used immunosequencing to profile the T cell repertoires of 666 subjects and linked those repertoires to cytomegalovirus serostatus. Of the roughly 400 genotyped donors, less than 90% were placed in the genetic ancestry cluster associated with self-reported Caucasian donors. An earlier analysis of 587 of the donors used high-throughput TCR beta sequencing to judge whether each TCR beta V gene segment behaved as functional or pseudogenic. The study was designed to test whether signatures of past pathogen exposure could be identified by cataloging public T cell receptors. Alongside the repertoire data, information on donor age, sex, ethnicity and CMV serostatus was compiled. Rather than drawing on any new phenotypic data, the later analysis identified candidate immune exposures from TCR beta sequences and the way those sequences occurred across donors. Because of strong linkage in the cohort, 4 to 6 DR-DQ haplotypes were treated as single units for association and clustering. All discovery cohort repertoires had been generated on a single sequencing platform. A later genetic analysis took genome-wide SNP genotypes for about 65% of the roughly 670 donors and used that subset as a discovery cohort. Approximately 330 gigabases of sequencing data and roughly 81 million unique TCR sequences made up an early release that covered several hundred HLA-typed donors. Besides the first cohort of 666 subjects, a separate validation cohort made up of 120 or so different subjects was used. The number of typed donors differed by locus: 629-630 for A, B, C, DRB1 and DQB1; 500 to 550 for DQA1; 600 to 610 for DPA1; and some 430 for DPB1. The study combined high-throughput TCR immunosequencing, statistical association of individual TCRs with disease status, and machine learning to predict cytomegalovirus infection status. On average, roughly 200,000 unique TCR beta nucleotide sequences were sequenced per donor among about 400 genotyped donors of the cohort, with 15% to 20% of those sequences being non-productive. To study patterns of TCR occurrence, a later analysis re-analyzed previously published TCR beta repertoires from just over 650 donors and added high-resolution HLA genotyping.

The library was produced with the immunoSEQ multiplex PCR assay. A mixture of 60 forward primers for TCR Vbeta segments and 13 reverse primers for TCR Jbeta segments was used in the multiplex PCR. The CDR3 region of rearranged TCR beta genes was amplified from genomic DNA with a multiplex PCR assay. The amplified TCR beta libraries were sequenced on the Illumina HiSeq System as 87-base-pair reads. As for how the authors treated the data: A later analysis counted approximately 84 million unique TCR beta chains across the 700 or so repertoires, and 9 million to 14 million of these chains were shared by at least two donors. Raw reads were error-corrected and collapsed into unique sequences by a nearest-neighbor algorithm in which closely related sequences were merged to remove PCR and sequencing errors. Alignment of CDR3 sequences to IMGT reference sequences was used to assign V, D and J gene segments. For a sequence to be retained, a match of at least six nucleotides was required to both a V gene segment and a J gene segment. A rearrangement counted as productive if the CDR3 had no stop codons and remained in frame with V and J, and every other rearrangement counted as non-productive. Following IMGT convention, CDR3 was defined as the stretch from the second conserved V-encoded cysteine up to the conserved J-encoded phenylalanine. The earlier analysis of about 640 of the donors excluded any sequence lacking an unambiguous match to a single V gene segment. In an earlier analysis of approximately 590 of the donors, V segments were called functional above 56.7% productive rearrangements and were called segregating when the between-donor standard deviation exceeded 5%. To diagnose cytomegalovirus status from the catalog of TCR beta chain sequences, a statistical classification framework was built. V and J gene assignment, in a later analysis, came from comparing TCR nucleotide sequences with IMGT/GENE-DB human TR gene sequences. In a later analysis, CDR3 sequences and most-parsimonious VDJ recombination scenarios were assigned using the TCRdist pipeline. In a later analysis, each TCR beta chain was defined by its CDR3 amino acid sequence together with its V-gene family, and reads lacking a unique V-gene family were excluded. To address suspected cross-contamination and a sequencing artifact, a later analysis removed roughly 580 highly shared, low-generation-probability nucleotide sequences. For each public chain, a later analysis derived a clonal expansion index from normalized ranks of inferred template counts within each repertoire. In a later analysis, generation probabilities were computed using a VDJ recombination model fitted to out-of-frame rearrangements, and the results were checked against IGoR. A later analysis scored TCR-TCR, TCR-HLA and TCR-CMV co-occurrence with hypergeometric tests, applying a repertoire-size bias correction to TCR pairs. False discovery rates were estimated in a later analysis by permuting HLA or CMV assignments 20 times. A later analysis grouped co-occurring TCRs with DBSCAN, adding TCRdist sequence similarity when clustering within HLA-allele-positive subsets. Co-occurrence clustering excluded repertoires with fewer than 30,000 or more than 120,000 public chains, plus five with anomalous nucleotide sharing. TCRdb carries this immuneACCESS record with in-frame sequences only. Its versions omit some clonotypes, under half of them owing to an unresolved V gene in the studies checked, with the rest unexplained. For V, J and clone size, that table is used; D and trimming come from the DNA. Within this sample are fewer than 25,000 clones, with around 82% of them counted one time only. In total, the top ten clones hold 7% to 9% of the sample.

Study-wide conclusions, independent of this receptor: In this cohort, only TCR beta chains were sequenced, and detectable features were limited by the absence of alpha or paired-chain data. The authors suggested that the approach could potentially be extended to other disease states and immunological phenotypes. In a later analysis, several top co-occurrence clusters were reported to appear linked to parvovirus B19, influenza, CMV and Epstein-Barr virus. According to a later analysis, most CMV-associated TCR beta chains appeared to be HLA-restricted, and the HLA associations seemed to be driven largely by CMV exposure. Compared with equally common non-associated chains, HLA-associated TCR beta chains in a later analysis were more clonally expanded and had lower generation probabilities. A further reported finding was that TCR beta sequences accurately predicted the HLA-A and HLA-B alleles for most subjects in the first cohort. Correlated functional status among segregating V segments might reflect linkage disequilibrium, but an unknown experimental factor could not be ruled out. Across donors, most TCR sequences were observed very rarely, whereas some public TCRs were present in many individuals. In vitro tests confirmed that three of the cytomegalovirus-associated TCR beta chains recognize cytomegalovirus antigens. In both the original and validation cohorts, the classifier was reported to diagnose cytomegalovirus status with high specificity and sensitivity. The only immune exposure information available for the cohort was CMV serostatus. The study listed approximately 160 TCR beta chains as associated with cytomegalovirus. According to a later analysis, TCR association rates differed among HLA loci, with DRB1 alleles showing the most associated TCRs and HLA-C alleles showing the fewest. The sequencing pipeline was judged likely to have produced a cluster of highly shared sequence variants as a technical artifact. Specific HLA alleles were associated with more than 15,000 TCR beta sequences at a false discovery rate of 0.05 in a later analysis. Some IMGT-functional V segments, including TRBV6-2 and TRBV6-3, could not be distinguished by the 87-base-pair reads and were therefore excluded. In a later genetic analysis, a missense DCLRE1C variant was associated with V-gene and J-gene trimming of TCR beta chains, and the association was replicated in an independent cohort. Over 15 rarely observed V segments, including chromosome 9 orphons, were excluded from the earlier analysis of a few hundred of the donors because counts were too low. In a later genetic analysis, fewer N-insertions in productive TCRs were reported among donors in an Asian-associated ancestry cluster than the roughly 700-donor mean. The presence/absence analyses assumed that sequencing depth was roughly uniform across donors, and that assumption may not be true. Strong co-occurrence of HLA alleles, especially DR and DQ, made assigning TCR associations to individual alleles difficult. Because some donors lacked HLA typing at each locus, the association tests relied only on the typed subset. In an earlier analysis of fewer than 700 of the donors, most TCR beta V segments appeared in productive rearrangements about 90% or about 30% of the time, broadly matching IMGT annotations.

The cysteine opens and the phenylalanine closes a CDR3 of 14 amino acids. Only the CDR3 portion is preserved as DNA: 42 bases, with reading frame beginning at the first base. For CDR1 and CDR2, the germline V gene (reference sequence) lists SEHNR and FQNEAQ. Trimming removed 5 bases from V and 2 bases from J, leaving 13 bases between the germline ends. In total, approximately 690 healthy bone marrow donors made up the cohort. All cohort members were sampled while nominally healthy, although unrecorded immune exposures were likely present. The donor was CMV seronegative and belonged to the group of over 350 seronegative cohort members. Every donor gave a peripheral blood sample, and the peripheral blood mononuclear cells from that sample were used for TCR beta sequencing. The Qiagen DNeasy Blood Extraction Kit was used to extract genomic DNA from the blood cell samples. Comments on this clone: What this receptor recognizes is not known. It has no much larger one-base neighbor in the sample; base qualities were not kept.

This clonotype originated in a man aged 55 to 70 in good health and CMV-seronegative. The chain was built from TRBV7-9 and TRBJ2-7; a weak D assignment points to TRBD2 (5 bases agree). What was sequenced was PBMCs. The bases are TGTGCCAGCAGCAGATTGGGGAGTCCCTACGAGCAGTACTTC. It specifies CASSRLGSPYEQYF.